This entry features one T cell receptor (beta chain) sequence. Its antigen remains unidentified. Qualities for individual bases were not recorded, and no much larger clone is one base off. The sample is drawn from a study of glioma-infiltrating T cells after dendritic cell vaccination (dated by TCRdb to 2015 to 2016). With regard to the full study: A cohort of 15 or so glioblastoma patients from Phase I and II dendritic cell vaccination trials was included, of whom 9 were newly diagnosed and 6 had recurrent disease. Autologous tumor lysate-pulsed dendritic cell vaccination was administered to the patients between about 2002 and 2013. The vaccine consisted of monocyte-derived dendritic cells cultured about seven days with IL-4 and GM-CSF, then pulsed overnight with autologous tumor lysate. Patients received three intradermal dendritic cell vaccine injections at biweekly intervals in the arm below the axilla. In glioblastoma patients vaccinated with dendritic cells, deep sequencing of TCR beta CDR3 regions served to measure the amount of tumor-infiltrating lymphocytes and to compare repertoires between tumor and blood. TCR sequencing metrics, including TIL content and tumor-blood repertoire overlap, were correlated with survival after dendritic cell vaccination.

V loses 11 bases at its end and J loses 6 bases; junction bases beyond the gene matches: 12. The germline V gene (reference sequence) provides CDR1 SEHNR and CDR2 FQNEAQ. The CDR3 runs 13 residues from the cysteine to the phenylalanine. Only the CDR3 part of the read is kept: 39 bases, read in frame from the first base. Selection of patients required sufficient residual fresh-frozen tumor tissue and over two years of available survival data. Molecular status otherwise varied across the glioblastoma patients, but none of them carried an isocitrate dehydrogenase mutation. PBMC were collected before vaccination, two weeks after the third vaccination, and at tumor progression if progression occurred. Genomic DNA was extracted with the Qiagen DNeasy Blood extraction Kit. TCRB CDR3 regions were amplified from about 1.9 ug genomic DNA, or all available DNA if less, using the immunoSEQ assay. Multiplex PCR used 60 forward primers for TCR V beta segments and 13 reverse primers for J beta segments. Synthetic control templates were spiked into each sample at limiting dilution to estimate reads per starting template. Sequencing produced 87 bp reads on the Illumina HiSeq System. The original pipeline was this. To remove PCR and sequencing errors, closely related sequences were merged with a nearest neighbor algorithm. TCR overlap was measured as the percentage of unique tumor TCR beta sequences that were also present in the peripheral blood of the same patient. TCRdb stores this immuneACCESS table with in-frame sequences only. Part of the clones is absent; in the studies checked, under half of the shortfall reflects unresolved V genes, and no reason is known for the rest. The V and J calls and clone size were taken over from that table, and D and trimming were inferred from the DNA. The sample table records about 96,000 clones; roughly 83% of these occur just once. Roughly 5.6% of the sample is in the top ten clones.

Study-wide conclusions, independent of this receptor: The cohort was small and heterogeneous, with few patients having full blood and tumor sets and even fewer initial-recurrent tumor pairs. The response model built on TCR overlap across three groups was characterized as speculative, with prospective validation still needed. TCR clonality showed no direct relationship with survival, which suggests that a diverse polyclonal response may be important. After dendritic cell vaccination, a higher estimated pretreatment TIL content predicted longer time to progression and overall survival.

The chain couples TRBV7-9 to TRBJ2-7; TRBD1 agrees with 8 junctional bases. This receptor was taken from a human donor with glioblastoma. This material consisted of blood, taken before dendritic cell vaccination. The CDR3 region reads CALSTGQGTEQYF. The nucleotide sequence reads as follows: TGTGCCCTATCCACTGGACAGGGAACCGAGCAGTACTTC.